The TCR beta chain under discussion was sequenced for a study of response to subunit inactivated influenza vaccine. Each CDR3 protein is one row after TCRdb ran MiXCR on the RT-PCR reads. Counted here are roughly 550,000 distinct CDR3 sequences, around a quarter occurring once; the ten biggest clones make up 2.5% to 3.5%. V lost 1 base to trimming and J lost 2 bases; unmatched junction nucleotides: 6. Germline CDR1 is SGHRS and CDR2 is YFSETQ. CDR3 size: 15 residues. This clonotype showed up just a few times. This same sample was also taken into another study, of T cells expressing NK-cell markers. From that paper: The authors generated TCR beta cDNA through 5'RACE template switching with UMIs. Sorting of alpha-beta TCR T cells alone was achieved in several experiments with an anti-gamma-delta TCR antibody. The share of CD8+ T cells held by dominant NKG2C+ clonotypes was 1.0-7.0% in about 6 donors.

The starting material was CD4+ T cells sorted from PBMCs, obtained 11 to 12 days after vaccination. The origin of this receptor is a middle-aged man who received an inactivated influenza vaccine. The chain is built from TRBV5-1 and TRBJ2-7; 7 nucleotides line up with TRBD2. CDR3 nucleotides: TGCGCCAGCAGCTTGACGGCTAGCGGTACCTACGAGCAGTACTTC. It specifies CASSLTASGTYEQYF. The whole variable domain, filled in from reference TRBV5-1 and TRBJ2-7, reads KAGVTQTPRYLIKTRGQQVTLSCSPISGHRSVSWYQQTPGQGLQFLFEYFSETQRNKGNFPGRFSGRQFSNSRSEMNVSTLELGDSALYLCASSLTASGTYEQYFGPGTRLTVT.